A selection of T cell receptor beta chains follows, all from one sample in a study of metastatic and nonmetastatic thyroid tumors. TCRdb reassembled clones from the PCR reads with MiXCR. The sample comprises roughly 9,200 clones, roughly 14% of which are singletons, and 4.5% to 6% rests with the top ten. Sequencing was done on a sample of blood. Receptors originate from a female donor with papillary thyroid cancer or a benign thyroid nodule (not recorded which). Some clones in this sample may be carry-over from other donors' samples. CDR3s include the opening cysteine and the closing phenylalanine or tryptophan. The order of the fields is J gene, V gene, clone size, D gene, CDR3 protein, CDR3 DNA. The D gene is left open where the match is weak. The size of a clone is reported for some rows only, either as once, few or many, or as a class for expanded clones.

>TRBJ1-6|TRBV6-5|.|TRBD1
CASSYKGPGQGINSPLHF
TGTGCCAGCAGTTACAAAGGCCCCGGACAGGGTATCAATTCACCCCTCCACTTT
>TRBJ1-1|TRBV4-1|many|.
CASSQEGGNTEAFF
TGCGCCAGCAGCCAAGAAGGGGGGAACACTGAAGCTTTCTTT
>TRBJ2-5|TRBV6-6|.|TRBD1
CASSYSIPGQGVFETQYF
TGTGCCAGCAGTTACTCGATTCCGGGACAGGGGGTATTTGAGACCCAGTACTTC
>TRBJ2-5|TRBV28|few|TRBD2
CAISLGLAGVKTQYF
TGTGCCATCAGTTTAGGACTAGCGGGAGTAAAGACCCAGTACTTC
>TRBJ2-3|TRBV28|.|.
CASSSPRGVTDTQYF
TGTGCCAGTTCCTCACCCAGGGGAGTCACAGATACACAGTATTTT
>TRBJ2-1|TRBV6-4|medium-sized|TRBD2
CASSSLAGGPNEQFF
TGTGCCAGCAGCTCCCTAGCGGGAGGGCCCAATGAGCAGTTCTTC
>TRBJ1-5|TRBV10-3|.|.
CAITFSDGNQPQHF
TGTGCCATCACCTTCTCAGACGGCAATCAGCCCCAGCATTTT
>TRBJ1-3|TRBV28|.|.
CASRSKGYTGNTIYF
TGTGCCAGCAGATCGAAGGGTTACACTGGAAACACCATATATTTT
>TRBJ2-5|TRBV5-1|many|TRBD2
CASTKQRRRETETQYF
TGCGCCAGCACGAAACAACGCCGGCGGGAGACCGAGACCCAGTACTTC
>TRBJ1-2|TRBV30|.|.
CAWSMGVDSYGYTF
TGTGCCTGGAGTATGGGGGTTGACAGCTATGGCTACACCTTC
>TRBJ2-7|TRBV12-3/TRBV12-4|medium-sized|.
CASSFSLADEQYF
TGTGCCAGCAGTTTTTCCTTGGCGGACGAGCAGTACTTC
>TRBJ1-6|TRBV9|.|.
CASTVGVRNSPLHF
TGTGCCAGCACCGTAGGGGTACGGAATTCACCCCTCCACTTT